One sample yielded the 11 T cell receptor beta chains listed below, sequenced in a study of T cell clonality in common variable immunodeficiency. Profiled with immunoSEQ multiplex PCR; TCRdb holds only in-frame clones, not every one. The sample holds 35,000 or so clones, and no clone turns up only once. Specimen: peripheral blood mononuclear cells. The receptor source for this set is a person between 18 and 70 years old in good health.

In its sample, this clone was seen many times. An end of the junction does not agree with germline; a read error may underlie this. The CDR3 end falls 3 residues outside the read, so it is completed with the germline J gene. The rearrangement links TRBV4-2 to TRBJ2-6; 7 nucleotides match TRBD1. Germline V gene data show CDR1 as LGHNA and CDR2 as YNFKEQ. The CDR3 runs to 16 residues. The sequenced part of the CDR3 DNA is TGCGCCAGCAGCCCGGACAGGAGCTCTGGGGCCAACGTC. Encoded protein: CASSPDRSSGANV. The full CDR3 is CASSPDRSSGANVLTF.

In its sample, this clone was seen many times. The CDR3 end falls 3 residues outside the read, so it is completed with the germline J gene. The chain has TRBV18 and TRBJ1-5; the match to TRBD1 covers 10 bases. CDR3 length: 16 amino acids. The J segment lost 5 bases and the V segment lost 1 base, leaving 5 bases of the junction unmatched. CDR1 and CDR2 from the germline V gene are KGHSH and LQKENI. The sequenced part of the CDR3 DNA is TGTGCCAGCTCACCACGCCGGACAGGGGGGGATCAGCCC. Its translation: CASSPRRTGGDQP. The full-length CDR3 reads as CASSPRRTGGDQPQHF. Combining the CDR3 with reference TRBV18 and TRBJ1-5 gives the whole variable domain NAGVMQNPRHLVRRRGQEARLRCSPMKGHSHVYWYRQLPEEGLKFMVYLQKENIIDESGMPKERFSAEFPKEGPSILRIQQVVRGDSAAYFCASSPRRTGGDQPQHFGDGTRLSIL.

This clone was seen more than once but under ten times. At one end the junction does not follow the germline gene, possibly because of a read error. The read gets to within 3 residues of the CDR3 end, and the germline J gene fills in the rest. The rearrangement links TRBV7-7 to TRBJ1-2, with 10 bases aligning to TRBD1. The CDR3 has 15 amino acids. From germline, CDR1 is SSHAT and CDR2 FNYEAQ (reference sequence). CDR3 bases read: TGTGCTAGCAGCCCGGTCGGGACAGGGGACAATGAC. This gives the protein CASSPVGTGDND. The entire CDR3 protein reads CASSPVGTGDNDYTF.

Many counts were recorded for this clone. The DNA ends 3 residues before the CDR3 does, and the rest of the CDR3 is filled in from the germline J gene. This chain connects TRBV2 to TRBJ2-7; possibly TRBD1 for D (6 bases). The CDR3 is 14 residues long. Trimming took 4 bases from V and 5 from J, leaving 15 bases between them. The V gene's germline CDR1 is SNHLY and CDR2 FYNNEI. The CDR3 DNA, read in part, is TGTGCCAGCAGTGTGCAGGGACAAGGTGACGAG. It codes for CASSVQGQGDE. The complete CDR3 sequence is CASSVQGQGDEQYF.

There are a few counts of this clone. The DNA ends 3 residues before the CDR3 does, and the rest of the CDR3 is filled in from the germline J gene. This chain connects TRBV7-3 to TRBJ2-2, with 8 bases aligning to TRBD1. Germline CDR1 is SGHTA and CDR2 is FQGTGA. The CDR3 spans 12 residues. This CDR3 is CASSNFGQGLFF. The DNA read from the CDR3 is TGTGCCAGCAGCAATTTTGGACAGGGG. The entire variable domain, with the rest obtained from reference TRBV7-3 and TRBJ2-2, is as follows: GAGVSQTPSNKVTEKGKYVELRCDPISGHTALYWYRQSLGQGPEFLIYFQGTGAADDSGLPNDRFFAVRPEGSVSTLKIQRTERGDSAVYLCASSNFGQGLFFGEGSRLTVL.

This clone was found many times. The read ends 3 residues before the CDR3 terminus; that terminus is restored from the germline J gene. The chain has TRBV13 and TRBJ2-4, with a tentative D call TRBD1 (5 bases). Germline assignment: CDR1 PRHDT and CDR2 FYEKMQ (reference sequence). The CDR3 has 11 residues. This CDR3 reads CASSPQGVQYF. The DNA read from the CDR3 is TGTGCCAGCAGCCCGCAGGGTGTT.

The table lists this clone with many counts. The read terminates 3 residues ahead of where the CDR3 ends, so the germline J gene completes it. This chain joins TRBV6-2 or TRBV6-3 and TRBJ1-1; 7 bases fit TRBD1. This CDR3 is 14 amino acids long. Germline loops: CDR1 MNHEY, CDR2 SVGEGT. V gave up 5 bases and J gave up 2 bases; unmatched junction bases: 5. The DNA read from the CDR3 is TGTGCCAGCAGTAACAGGGGCTTTAACACTGAA. It translates to CASSNRGFNTE. The CDR3 as a whole reads CASSNRGFNTEAFF.

This clone was observed many times. The junction does not match germline at one end; this may be a read error. The CDR3 extends 3 residues past the end of the read, so its final part is completed from the germline J gene. J is TRBJ2-5 and V is TRBV4-2; 10 bases agree with TRBD2. The CDR3 contains 16 residues. Per the germline V gene, CDR1 is LGHNA and CDR2 is YNFKEQ. The CDR3 DNA, read in part, is TGCGCCAGCAGCCAAGGGGAACTAGCGGGGAAAGAGACC. This codes for CASSQGELAGKET. The CDR3 as a whole reads CASSQGELAGKETQYF.

The sample holds many counts of this clone. With the read ending 3 residues before the CDR3 end, the germline J gene is used to fill in that end. The chain employs TRBV29-1 and TRBJ2-1; D is perhaps TRBD1 (5 bases). V lost 4 bases and J 2 bases, leaving 6 bases between the germline ends. The CDR3 has 12 residues. Germline CDR1 is SQVTM and CDR2 is ANQGSEA. The CDR3 protein is CSVVRAYNEQFF. The CDR3 DNA, read in part, is TGCAGCGTTGTCAGGGCCTACAATGAG.

This clone came up many times. Read sequence stops 3 residues before the CDR3 end, and the germline J gene provides the missing end. The V call is TRBV19, the J call TRBJ2-7, with 11 bases that match TRBD2. There are 15 residues in the CDR3. Looked up from germline, CDR1 is LNHDA and CDR2 is SQIVND (reference sequence). V was pared by 5 bases and J by 3 bases, with 6 bases of the junction left unmatched. The sequenced part of the CDR3 DNA is TGTGCCAGTAGTCCGACTAGCGGGACGATCTACGAG. Translated, it gives CASSPTSGTIYE. The complete CDR3 protein is CASSPTSGTIYEQYF.

This clone was counted at least ten times. The sequence runs out 3 residues before the end of the CDR3; the remainder is reconstructed from the germline J gene. This chain connects TRBV7-9 to TRBJ2-1; D uncertain. In germline, CDR1 is SEHNR, CDR2 FQNEAQ (reference sequence). The V end was cut by 7 bases, the J end by 0 bases, with 13 bases between. This CDR3 region has 15 residues. The CDR3: CASTDKGPSYNEQFF. Partial CDR3 DNA: TGTGCCAGCACCGACAAGGGCCCCTCCTACAATGAG.